The 8 T cell receptor beta chains listed next were all sequenced from one sample in a study of T cell responses to AZD1222 COVID-19 vaccine (dated by TCRdb to the early 2020s). This sample's time point label indicates: sample from adult after SARS-CoV-2 infection, after symptom onset. Libraries were made using the immunoSEQ multiplex PCR assay. This immuneACCESS table, as held by TCRdb, lists in-frame sequences with V and J called but not all clones. Of the missing ones, under half trace to an unresolved V gene in checked studies; the others have no known cause. The sample records 110,000 to 150,000 clones, 90% to 95% of which are singletons. The ten largest account for roughly 12% of the sample. This material consisted of peripheral blood, taken after recovery from COVID-19. The receptors were gathered from an adult who had recovered from COVID-19.

The chain is built from TRBV19 and TRBJ1-1, with D unresolved. Deletions cut 3 bases from V and 8 bases from J, with 10 bases between. The CDR3 is made up of 12 amino acids. The germline gives CDR1 LNHDA, CDR2 SQIVND (reference sequence). The CDR3 region has the DNA TGTGCCAGTAGTATGATGCTTTCGGAAGCTTTCTTT. Its translation: CASSMMLSEAFF.

The V call is TRBV7-6, the J call TRBJ1-4; unclear D gene. Deletions cut 5 bases from V and 0 bases from J, with 10 bases between. There are 15 residues in the CDR3. In germline, CDR1 is SGHVS, CDR2 FNYEAQ. The CDR3 nucleotides are TGTGCCAGCAGCCGGGCGGGATCAACTAATGAAAAACTGTTTTTT. Translating it yields CASSRAGSTNEKLFF.

This clone has only one observation. The chain employs TRBV5-6 and TRBJ1-6; the D gene is possibly TRBD1 (5 bases). Germline assignment: CDR1 SGHDT and CDR2 YYEEEE. V shed 0 bases and J shed 10 bases, with 14 bases lying between them. The CDR3 extends over 15 amino acids. In DNA, the CDR3 is TGTGCCAGCAGCTTGGTGTTTTCCGGGGACTCACCCCTCCACTTT. Translating it yields CASSLVFSGDSPLHF.

This clone was found a few times. This chain joins TRBV9 and TRBJ2-5; D uncertain. The germline V gene encodes CDR1 SGDLS and CDR2 YYNGEE. Trimming shortened V by 4 bases and J by 2 bases, and 3 bases separated the two germline ends. This CDR3 spans 11 amino acids. CDR3 DNA sequence: TGTGCCAGCAGCTTTCAAGAGACCCAGTACTTC. Translated, it gives CASSFQETQYF.

The genes are TRBV29-1 and TRBJ2-1; 7 nucleotides agree with TRBD2. With 5 bases clipped from V and 8 bases from J, the junction kept 6 bases outside the gene matches. CDR3 length equals 12 residues. CDR1 is SQVTM and CDR2 is ANQGSEA in the germline V gene. CDR3 in amino acids: CSVMGEGYEQFF. The DNA for the CDR3 is TGCAGCGTTATGGGGGAGGGCTATGAGCAGTTCTTC.

This chain connects TRBV7-3 to TRBJ2-3; possible D gene TRBD2, 6 bases. The CDR3 contains 15 residues. V lost 2 bases and J 2 bases, leaving 11 bases between the germline ends. Germline V gene data show CDR1 as SGHTA and CDR2 as FQGTGA. CDR3 nucleotide sequence: TGTGCCAGCAGCTTATGGGGGAGGAACACAGATACGCAGTATTTT. Translated, it gives CASSLWGRNTDTQYF.

This rearrangement joins TRBV28 to TRBJ1-2, with a tentative D call TRBD1 (5 bases). The V gene's germline CDR1 is MDHEN and CDR2 SYDVKM. The CDR3 is 14 amino acids. V was shortened by 2 bases and J by 4 bases, with 11 bases between the two germline ends. CDR3 nucleotides: TGTGCCAGCAGTTTAATGCGACAGTTCTATGGCTACACCTTC. Its translation is CASSLMRQFYGYTF.

The chain joins TRBV2 to TRBJ2-7; 7 nucleotides match TRBD1. The germline CDR1 and CDR2 sequences are SNHLY and FYNNEI. The V gene end was trimmed by 3 bases and the J gene end by 5 bases; junction bases not matched to a gene: 7. The CDR3 consists of 14 residues. CDR3 DNA: TGTGCCAGCAGTGATGGGAGACAGGGCGACGAGCAGTACTTC. Its translation: CASSDGRQGDEQYF.